Following are 29 T cell receptor beta chains from one sample sequenced in a study of T cells in Graves' hyperthyroidism and ophthalmopathy. Researchers amplified the TCR beta CDR3 regions from RNA transcripts. A first-round RT-PCR of the TCR CDR3 used the HTBI primer set. TCRdb called the multiplex PCR reads again in MiXCR, with one record for every CDR3 protein. The sample holds a few hundred thousand distinct CDR3 sequences; 15% to 19% are singletons and the top ten take about 7%. Sequencing used blood. The receptors were gathered from a woman in her twenties or thirties with Graves' hyperthyroidism.

This clonotype has a handful of counts. J is TRBJ2-1 and V is TRBV13, with 8 bases matching TRBD2. The CDR3 sequence is 19 residues long. The germline gives CDR1 PRHDT, CDR2 FYEKMQ (reference sequence). V trimming: 5 bases; J trimming: 0 bases; junction bases outside the gene matches: 15. The CDR3 sequence is CASSKTRAGVESSYNEQFF. The CDR3 nucleotides read TGTGCCAGCAGCAAGACCCGAGCGGGGGTGGAAAGCTCCTACAATGAGCAGTTCTTC.

This clonotype has ten or more counts. This chain uses TRBV28 with TRBJ1-4, with 7 bases that match TRBD1. There are 11 residues in the CDR3. The germline gives CDR1 MDHEN, CDR2 SYDVKM. J was trimmed by 11 bases and V by 3 bases; bases with no gene match: 0. CDR3 residues: CASSLGQKLFF. The CDR3 DNA sequence: TGTGCCAGCAGTTTGGGACAGAAACTGTTTTTT.

This rearrangement joins TRBV19 to TRBJ2-5; D is ambiguous. This CDR3 has 15 amino acids. V shed 5 bases and J shed 1 base, with 14 bases lying between them. Looked up from germline, CDR1 is LNHDA and CDR2 is SQIVND (reference sequence). The CDR3 DNA reads TGTGCCAGTAGTCCCTCAGTGGGCTCCCAAGAGACCCAGTACTTC. It is translated as CASSPSVGSQETQYF.

At least ten counts were recorded for this clonotype. J is TRBJ2-5 and V is TRBV29-1, with D maybe TRBD1 (5 bases). Deletions cut 4 bases from V and 2 bases from J, with 8 bases between. The CDR3 is made up of 12 amino acids. Per the germline V gene, CDR1 is SQVTM and CDR2 is ANQGSEA. DNA for the CDR3: TGCAGCGTTGCAGGGTTACAAGAGACCCAGTACTTC. The encoded protein is CSVAGLQETQYF.

This clonotype has a count of ten or more. This chain joins TRBV6-1 and TRBJ2-5; possibly TRBD2 for D (6 bases). CDR3 size: 17 residues. CDR1 and CDR2 (germline): MNHNS, SASEGT. V was pared by 7 bases and J by 4 bases, with 25 bases between. CDR3: CASKRESRPRALETQYF. DNA of the CDR3: TGTGCCAGCAAACGGGAGTCGAGGCCTCGCGCGTTAGAGACCCAGTACTTC.

This clonotype occurred many times. The gene calls are TRBV30 and TRBJ2-3, with D unresolved. With 1 base removed from V and 0 bases from J, the gap between germline ends came to 5 bases. The CDR3 loop spans 13 amino acids. Germline CDR1 GTSNPN, CDR2 SVGIG (reference sequence). Written as DNA, the CDR3 is TGTGCCTGGAGTGACGGGAGCACAGATACGCAGTATTTT. Encoded protein: CAWSDGSTDTQYF.

This sequence joins TRBV30 and TRBJ1-6, with D maybe TRBD1 (6 bases). The V gene's germline CDR1 is GTSNPN and CDR2 SVGIG (reference sequence). The CDR3 covers 13 residues. Trimming removed 2 bases from V and 7 bases from J, with 9 bases in between. The CDR3, as DNA: TGTGCCTGGAGTCGGGACACCAATTCACCCCTCCACTTT. The encoded protein is CAWSRDTNSPLHF.

DNA for the CDR3: TGTGCCAGCAGCCGAACTAGCGGGGGCGGCTCCTACAATGAGCAGTTCTTC. Amino acids: CASSRTSGGGSYNEQFF. V is TRBV7-6 and J is TRBJ2-1; 11 bases are shared with TRBD2. This CDR3 comprises 17 residues. V lost 5 bases and J lost 0; bases outside the gene matches: 6. The V gene's germline CDR1 is SGHVS and CDR2 FNYEAQ.

The table lists this clonotype with many counts. This chain connects TRBV18 to TRBJ1-2; D gene ambiguous. Germline-derived CDR1 and CDR2 are KGHSH and LQKENI. The ends were cut back, 0 bases at V and 3 bases at J, with 8 bases in the middle. The CDR3 sequence is 14 residues long. The CDR3 here is CASSPPTDYYGYTF. The CDR3 bases are TGTGCCAGCTCACCACCGACGGATTACTATGGCTACACCTTC.

This clonotype was observed at least ten times. This chain's CDR3 is CASSIVGGSTYNEQFF. Written as DNA, the CDR3 is TGTGCCAGTAGTATAGTTGGCGGTTCTACTTACAATGAGCAGTTCTTC. This sequence joins TRBV19 and TRBJ2-1, with unresolved D. Germline CDR1 LNHDA, CDR2 SQIVND (reference sequence). CDR3 length: 16 amino acids. The V and J ends lost 1 base and 4 bases respectively, with 14 bases between them.

There are many counts of this clonotype. CDR3 DNA: TGTGCCAGCTCACCAGTGGGGGGGATGACCTACGAGCAGTACTTC. It is translated as CASSPVGGMTYEQYF. The chain joins TRBV18 to TRBJ2-7; 7 bases are a match to TRBD2. Per the germline V gene, CDR1 is KGHSH and CDR2 is LQKENI. CDR3 length: 15 amino acids. V lost 2 bases, J lost 2 bases, and 6 bases stayed unmatched.

This chain uses TRBV30 with TRBJ2-2, with 12 bases aligning to TRBD2. V lost 1 base and J lost 8; bases outside the gene matches: 2. There are 14 residues in the CDR3. The germline gives CDR1 GTSNPN, CDR2 SVGIG (reference sequence). The DNA for the CDR3 is TGTGCCTGGAGTGGGACTAGCGGGATAGGGGAGCTGTTTTTT. Translating gives CAWSGTSGIGELFF.

This clonotype was counted between two and nine times. The chain employs TRBV20-1 and TRBJ1-6, with D uncertain. The length of the CDR3 is 14 residues. The germline V and J ends were trimmed by 4 bases and 8 bases, with 15 bases remaining between them. The germline gives CDR1 DFQATT, CDR2 SNEGSKA (reference sequence). The CDR3 loop is CSATVGWQDSPLHF. CDR3 bases: TGCAGTGCTACAGTCGGGTGGCAGGATTCACCCCTCCACTTT.

This clonotype was observed at least ten times. The V gene is TRBV12-3 or TRBV12-4, the J gene TRBJ2-2; the D is unclear. Trimming stripped 3 bases from V and 1 base from J, with 9 bases between. This CDR3 region has 15 residues. The CDR3 region is CASSFSGQNTGELFF. The CDR3 nucleotides read TGTGCCAGCAGTTTTTCCGGGCAGAACACCGGGGAGCTGTTTTTT.

This clonotype showed up many times. The rearrangement links TRBV7-9 to TRBJ2-5; D is perhaps TRBD2 (6 bases). This CDR3 is 14 amino acids long. Per the germline V gene, CDR1 is SEHNR and CDR2 is FQNEAQ (reference sequence). The ends were cut back, 3 bases at V and 4 bases at J, with 12 bases in the middle. In DNA, the CDR3 is TGTGCCAGCAGCTTTACGGGAGTCGCAGAGACCCAGTACTTC. It codes for CASSFTGVAETQYF. Based on the CDR3 plus reference TRBV7-9 and TRBJ2-5, the full variable domain is DTGVSQNPRHKITKRGQNVTFRCDPISEHNRLYWYRQTLGQGPEFLTYFQNEAQLEKSRLLSDRFSAERPKGSFSTLEIQRTEQGDSAMYLCASSFTGVAETQYFGPGTRLLVL.

This clonotype was recorded many times. The chain employs TRBV11-3 and TRBJ2-1; TRBD2 aligns across 14 bases. The length of the CDR3 is 17 residues. Germline trimming cut 7 bases from V and 3 bases from J; bases unmatched to any gene: 8. Germline CDR1 SGHNT, CDR2 YENEEA. The CDR3: CASNGTSGSTGYNEQFF. CDR3 bases: TGTGCCAGCAATGGGACTAGCGGGAGTACAGGCTACAATGAGCAGTTCTTC.

This clonotype was observed at least ten times. This chain links TRBV18 with TRBJ2-3, with D tentatively TRBD1 (6 bases). Looked up from germline, CDR1 is KGHSH and CDR2 is LQKENI. The CDR3 consists of 14 residues. V was trimmed by 6 bases and J by 3 bases, leaving 13 bases between them. CDR3 region: CASSSQGWTDTQYF. The CDR3 DNA follows: TGTGCCAGCTCTTCACAGGGCTGGACAGATACGCAGTATTTT.

The chain joins TRBV12-5 to TRBJ2-1; possibly TRBD2 for D (5 bases). Trimming shortened V by 5 bases and J by 3 bases, and 5 bases separated the two germline ends. Germline CDR1 LGHNT, CDR2 FRNRAP. CDR3 length equals 12 residues. The CDR3 loop is CASGRDYNEQFF. The CDR3 DNA follows: TGTGCTAGTGGTCGGGACTACAATGAGCAGTTCTTC. Full variable domain (rest looked up from reference TRBV12-5 and TRBJ2-1): DARVTQTPRHKVTEMGQEVTMRCQPILGHNTVFWYRQTMMQGLELLAYFRNRAPLDDSGMPKDRFSAEMPDATLATLKIQPSEPRDSAVYFCASGRDYNEQFFGPGTRLTVL.

This clonotype was observed a handful of times. The rearrangement joins TRBV3-1 to TRBJ2-2; D remains ambiguous. Per germline, CDR1 LGHDT and CDR2 YNNKEL (reference sequence). The CDR3 runs to 18 residues. The germline V and J ends were trimmed by 0 bases and 0 bases, with 14 bases remaining between them. The CDR3 loop reads CASSQDGRDTPNTGELFF. DNA for the CDR3: TGTGCCAGCAGCCAAGATGGACGCGACACTCCGAACACCGGGGAGCTGTTTTTT.

V gene TRBV7-3 combines with J gene TRBJ2-3; 12 bases fit TRBD2. The germline V gene encodes CDR1 SGHTA and CDR2 FQGTGA. CDR3 length: 17 amino acids. V trimming: 1 base; J trimming: 2 bases; junction bases outside the gene matches: 4. The DNA for the CDR3 is TGTGCCAGCAGCTTAAGAGGACTAGCGGGACCCACAGATACGCAGTATTTT. It yields the protein CASSLRGLAGPTDTQYF.

J is TRBJ2-5 and V is TRBV7-3; 7 bases align to TRBD2. The CDR3 has 15 residues. CDR1 and CDR2 from the germline V gene are SGHTA and FQGTGA. J gave up 5 bases and V 2 bases, and 8 bases lay outside the gene matches. Written as DNA, the CDR3 is TGTGCCAGCAGCTTAGGCGGGAGTAGTATGGAGACCCAGTACTTC. Translation gives CASSLGGSSMETQYF.

Comment on this clonotype: A much larger clone lies one base from this, so it may be a read error. The rearrangement uses TRBV29-1 and TRBJ2-7, with D uncertain. The germline V gene has CDR1 SQVTM and CDR2 ANQGSEA. V lost 2 bases and J 3 bases, leaving 5 bases between the germline ends. This CDR3 contains 11 residues. The CDR3 loop reads CSVEQSYEQYF. In nucleotides, the CDR3 is TGCAGCGTTGAACAGAGCTACGAGCAGTACTTC.

This clonotype was counted ten times or more. The chain recombines TRBV12-3 or TRBV12-4 with TRBJ1-3; D is unclear. This CDR3 is built from 15 residues. Trimming shortened V by 4 bases and J by 4 bases, and 14 bases separated the two germline ends. The CDR3, as DNA: TGTGCCAGCAGTTCCCCCGGCGGTATGGGAAACACCATATATTTT. Its protein product is CASSSPGGMGNTIYF.

V and J are TRBV20-1 and TRBJ2-2; D unresolved. Trimming cost V 1 base and J 0 bases, with 9 bases left between them. This CDR3 has 15 amino acids. Germline assignment: CDR1 DFQATT and CDR2 SNEGSKA (reference sequence). The CDR3 nucleotides read TGCAGTGCTAGAGGGGCGCCCGCGAACACCGGGGAGCTGTTTTTT. Protein: CSARGAPANTGELFF.

This clonotype has more than one count but fewer than ten. J is TRBJ2-1 and V is TRBV9; the match to TRBD2 covers 9 bases. CDR3 length equals 14 residues. V was pared by 0 bases and J by 10 bases, with 5 bases of the junction left unmatched. Germline loops: CDR1 SGDLS, CDR2 YYNGEE. The CDR3 here is CASSVVPGTSEQFF. In nucleotides, the CDR3 is TGTGCCAGCAGCGTAGTCCCCGGGACTAGCGAGCAGTTCTTC.

This clonotype came up a few times. The V and J genes are TRBV10-3 and TRBJ2-2; TRBD2 agrees at 15 bases. The CDR3 runs 18 residues. Trimming took 7 bases from V and 4 from J; bases not matched to a gene: 10. Per the germline V gene, CDR1 is ENHRY and CDR2 is SYGVKD. The CDR3 spells CAIKTGLAGGGRTGELFF. CDR3 in DNA: TGTGCCATCAAAACTGGACTAGCGGGAGGGGGGCGCACCGGGGAGCTGTTTTTT.

This sequence joins TRBV5-1 and TRBJ2-7; possibly TRBD1 for D (5 bases). The V gene's germline CDR1 is SGHRS and CDR2 YFSETQ. V was pared by 0 bases and J by 5 bases, with 15 bases between. The CDR3 totals 15 residues. The CDR3, as DNA: TGCGCCAGCAGCTTGGTGGGCAGGGCAACCAACGAGCAGTACTTC. Residues: CASSLVGRATNEQYF.

This clonotype is a singleton in its sample. Being one base from a much bigger clone, this may be a read error. The rearrangement joins TRBV7-2 to TRBJ2-1; the match to TRBD1 covers 7 bases. The CDR3 sequence is 15 residues long. J lost 6 bases, V lost 6 bases, and 11 bases had no gene match. The germline V gene encodes CDR1 SGHTA and CDR2 FQGNSA. The CDR3 sequence is CASSSGTALINEQFF. CDR3 DNA sequence: TGTGCCAGCAGTTCTGGGACAGCTTTAATCAATGAGCAGTTCTTC.

This clonotype was seen many times. This chain links TRBV6-2 or TRBV6-3 with TRBJ2-7; 8 bases line up with TRBD2. V shed 4 bases, J shed 5 bases, and the junction held 13 bases outside the gene matches. The CDR3 loop spans 16 amino acids. CDR1 is MNHEY, CDR2 SVGEGT, per germline. The CDR3 loop reads CASSSPFAGGKNEQYF. The CDR3 nucleotides are TGTGCCAGCAGTTCCCCTTTTGCGGGAGGCAAAAACGAGCAGTACTTC.